This T cell receptor beta chain comes out of a study of identifying expanded T cells in peripheral blood. V lost 4 bases, J lost 1 base, and 7 bases stayed unmatched. The germline gives CDR1 SGHRS, CDR2 YFSETQ. The CDR3 spans 15 residues. This clone was seen only once. What it binds is not known. General study points: Clone count variance between roughly two-week samples rose with total template count.

Libraries were prepared by immunoSEQ multiplex PCR; TCRdb keeps only in-frame clonotypes and omits some of them. The table records about 90,000 clones, 88% of them present only once. The TCR comes from a person aged 18 to 75 in good health. The genes are TRBV5-1 and TRBJ1-1; 7 bases match TRBD1. The sample comprised blood. DNA of the CDR3: TGCGCCAGCAGCGACCGGGACAGCCGGAACACTGAAGCTTTCTTT. Its translation is CASSDRDSRNTEAFF.